The 13 T cell receptor beta chains listed next were all sequenced from one sample in a study of blood T cell repertoires in COVID-19. TCRdb's copy holds only in-frame clones and misses some; the assay was immunoSEQ multiplex PCR. The top ten hold approximately 2.7% of the sample, which has 62,000 or so clones, around 91% seen once. Sequencing used peripheral blood. These receptors came from a man aged 45 to 65 with acute or convalescent COVID-19.

This clone was seen just once. The chain links TRBV6-1 to TRBJ1-1; a possible D gene is TRBD1 (6 bases). The CDR3 contains 13 residues. V was pared by 2 bases and J by 8 bases, with 12 bases between. Germline loops: CDR1 MNHNS, CDR2 SASEGT. CDR3 amino acids: CASSEHRDGEAFF. CDR3 DNA: TGTGCCAGCAGTGAACACAGGGATGGGGAAGCTTTCTTT.

The gene calls are TRBV11-3 and TRBJ2-7; 12 positions match TRBD1. The V segment lost 1 base and the J segment 6 bases; nucleotides outside the gene matches: 10. This CDR3 has 17 residues. From germline, CDR1 is SGHNT and CDR2 YENEEA. The CDR3 reads CASSLGGTGGRMGEQYV. The CDR3, as DNA: TGTGCCAGCAGCTTAGGAGGGACAGGGGGCCGTATGGGCGAGCAGTACGTC.

J is TRBJ2-6 and V is TRBV7-7; unclear D gene. This CDR3 is built from 14 residues. CDR1 and CDR2 from the germline V gene are SSHAT and FNYEAQ (reference sequence). V gave up 3 bases and J gave up 2 bases, with 5 bases separating them. CDR3 in DNA: TGTGCCAGCAGCTTTTCTGCTGGGGCCAACGTCCTGACTTTC. Translation: CASSFSAGANVLTF.

The chain is built from TRBV6-4 and TRBJ1-5; D is perhaps TRBD1 (5 bases). V was clipped by 0 bases and J by 0 bases, with 21 bases between them. CDR3 length: 20 amino acids. Germline V gene lookup returns CDR1 MRHNA and CDR2 SNTAGT. The CDR3 spells CASSDSGGRGPANSNQPQHF. The CDR3 DNA reads as TGTGCCAGCAGTGACTCAGGAGGGAGGGGACCTGCTAATAGCAATCAGCCCCAGCATTTT.

This clone came up once. The chain employs TRBV10-1 and TRBJ2-1; 7 positions agree with TRBD2. Trimming cost V 4 bases and J 6 bases; bases outside gene matches: 6. This CDR3 region has 14 residues. Germline CDR1 WNHNN, CDR2 SYGVQD (reference sequence). The DNA of the CDR3 is TGCGCCAGCAGTGGAGGCGGGAGTTCCAATGAGCAGTTCTTC. It specifies CASSGGGSSNEQFF.

The chain recombines TRBV15 with TRBJ1-1, with 9 bases matching TRBD1. After removal of 5 bases from V and 6 bases from J, the junction contained 10 bases not matched to a gene. The CDR3 length is 15 residues. Germline CDR1 is LNHNV and CDR2 is YYDKDF (reference sequence). The CDR3 sequence: CATSEGQGRGAEAFF. The DNA of the CDR3 is TGTGCCACCAGCGAGGGACAGGGACGAGGAGCTGAAGCTTTCTTT. The complete variable domain, with remaining parts taken from reference TRBV15 and TRBJ1-1, reads DAMVIQNPRYQVTQFGKPVTLSCSQTLNHNVMYWYQQKSSQAPKLLFHYYDKDFNNEADTPDNFQSRRPNTSFCFLDIRSPGLGDTAMYLCATSEGQGRGAEAFFGQGTRLTVV.

V gene TRBV18 combines with J gene TRBJ1-2, with D possibly being TRBD1 (5 bases). Trimming shortened V by 7 bases and J by 6 bases, and 15 bases separated the two germline ends. Germline CDR1 reads KGHSH; CDR2 reads LQKENI. The CDR3 is 13 amino acids. The DNA for the CDR3 is TGTGCCAGCTTACGATCAAGGGGTGATGGCTACACCTTC. It codes for CASLRSRGDGYTF.

The V gene is TRBV5-4, the J gene TRBJ1-1, with a possible D match to TRBD1 (5 bases). The CDR3 covers 15 residues. V was shortened by 0 bases and J by 7 bases, with 16 bases between the two germline ends. Looked up from germline, CDR1 is SGHNT and CDR2 is YYREEE (reference sequence). This CDR3 reads CASSLAGQGTVEAFF. DNA for the CDR3: TGTGCCAGCAGCTTGGCCGGGCAGGGAACGGTTGAAGCTTTCTTT.

The chain combines TRBV28 with TRBJ1-2, with D unresolved. Germline V gives CDR1 MDHEN, CDR2 SYDVKM. The CDR3 is made up of 11 amino acids. The V end was cut by 4 bases, the J end by 7 bases, with 7 bases between. CDR3 region: CASSSEVGYTF. The CDR3 region has the DNA TGTGCCAGCAGTTCAGAAGTTGGCTACACCTTC.

This chain uses TRBV7-9 with TRBJ1-2, with a tentative D call TRBD1 (6 bases). There are 14 residues in the CDR3. Germline V gives CDR1 SEHNR, CDR2 FQNEAQ (reference sequence). Trimming shortened V by 2 bases and J by 6 bases, and 13 bases separated the two germline ends. CDR3: CASSLTEGGNGYTF. CDR3 bases: TGTGCCAGCAGCTTAACTGAGGGGGGGAATGGCTACACCTTC.

The V and J genes are TRBV2 and TRBJ1-4; D is uncertain. V lost 11 bases and J lost 7, with 20 bases in between. This CDR3 spans 14 amino acids. Per germline, CDR1 SNHLY and CDR2 FYNNEI. DNA of the CDR3: TGTGCCGGTACTTGGGCCGCCACTGGTGAAAAACTGTTTTTT. It encodes CAGTWAATGEKLFF.

The chain employs TRBV3-1 (or the pseudogene TRBV3-2) and TRBJ2-2; 8 bases map to TRBD2. The CDR3 totals 17 residues. Germline V gene lookup returns CDR1 LGHDT and CDR2 YNNKEL (reference sequence). V shed 3 bases, J shed 4 bases, and the junction held 10 bases outside the gene matches. In nucleotides, the CDR3 is TGTGCCAGCAGCCATCCCCCGGCGGGAGGTACCACCGGGGAGCTGTTTTTT. Its protein is CASSHPPAGGTTGELFF.

The chain recombines TRBV12-5 with TRBJ1-3; D possibly corresponds to TRBD1 (5 bases). Germline CDR1 and CDR2: LGHNT and FRNRAP. The CDR3 sequence is 16 residues long. V was clipped by 2 bases and J by 0 bases, with 11 bases between them. The DNA for the CDR3 is TGTGCTAGTGGTTTGCGGGGGGACTACTCTGGAAACACCATATATTTT. This encodes CASGLRGDYSGNTIYF.